These 27 T cell receptor beta chains originate from one sample sequenced in a study of cytomegalovirus exposure and HLA in healthy donors. Researchers ran the PCR with 60 Vbeta and 13 Jbeta primers. Some clones are missing from TCRdb's copy, which holds only in-frame ones; the method was immunoSEQ multiplex PCR. The sample carries about 160,000 clones, roughly 80% recorded once. Sample: PBMCs. Receptors originate from a man aged 30 to 39 in good health and CMV-seropositive.

With regard to this clone: The junction departs from germline at one end; a sequencing error may be responsible. This rearrangement joins TRBV10-3 to TRBJ1-1; TRBD1 matches at 10 bases. CDR1 ENHRY and CDR2 SYGVKD come from the germline V gene. The CDR3 has 14 amino acids. Written as DNA, the CDR3 is TGTGTCACGGAGACAGGGGGCATGAATACTGAAGCTTTCTTT. Protein product: CVTETGGMNTEAFF.

This clone was seen a handful of times. Distinct nucleotide sequences in the sample also encode this CDR3. The V gene is TRBV4-1, the J gene TRBJ1-5, with D possibly TRBD1 on 6 matching bases. The CDR3 has 13 amino acids. CDR1 is MGHRA and CDR2 is YSYEKL in the germline V gene. V lost 1 base and J 5 bases, leaving 6 bases between the germline ends. CDR3 DNA sequence: TGCGCCAGCAGCCAAGCAGGGGATCAGCCCCAGCATTTT. Its translation is CASSQAGDQPQHF.

The J gene is TRBJ2-7, the V gene TRBV19; TRBD1 matches at 10 bases. Unmatched junction bases numbered 10, after V lost 6 bases and J lost 5 bases. CDR1 and CDR2 (germline): LNHDA, SQIVND (reference sequence). The CDR3 has 15 amino acids. CDR3 in DNA: TGTGCCAGTAGGAGACAGGGGGCGAGCGGCCACGAGCAGTACTTC. This codes for CASRRQGASGHEQYF.

The chain carries TRBV2 and TRBJ1-4, with no clear D. Germline CDR1 is SNHLY and CDR2 is FYNNEI. CDR3 length equals 14 residues. The V gene lost 6 bases and the J gene lost 7 bases, with 15 bases spanning the gap. As DNA, the CDR3 is TGTGCCAGCAGGCCTGGGCAGGTTGGTGAAAAACTGTTTTTT. Translated, it gives CASRPGQVGEKLFF.

The V call is TRBV29-1, the J call TRBJ2-6; no clear D gene. The CDR3 sequence is 15 residues long. Trimming shortened V by 4 bases and J by 2 bases, and 12 bases separated the two germline ends. Germline loops: CDR1 SQVTM, CDR2 ANQGSEA. The CDR3 is CSVGPEVAGANVLTF. The CDR3 nucleotides read TGCAGCGTTGGCCCCGAGGTGGCTGGGGCCAACGTCCTGACTTTC.

J is TRBJ2-2 and V is TRBV9; weak D call: TRBD2 (5 bases). The CDR3 sequence is 17 residues long. With 0 bases removed from V and 0 bases from J, the gap between germline ends came to 12 bases. From germline, CDR1 is SGDLS and CDR2 YYNGEE. CDR3 bases: TGTGCCAGCAGCGTAGCCGCAGGACTCGCGAACACCGGGGAGCTGTTTTTT. Its protein is CASSVAAGLANTGELFF.

The rearrangement links TRBV10-3 to TRBJ2-7; 10 bases line up with TRBD2. In germline, CDR1 is ENHRY, CDR2 SYGVKD. The CDR3 totals 16 residues. V lost 2 bases, J lost 2 bases, and 6 bases stayed unmatched. The CDR3 sequence: CAISEGRTSGTYEQYF. CDR3 DNA: TGTGCCATCAGTGAGGGTCGGACTAGCGGAACCTACGAGCAGTACTTC.

The chain couples TRBV28 to TRBJ1-6, with 7 bases aligning to TRBD1. The CDR3 length is 14 residues. With 7 bases clipped from V and 4 bases from J, the junction kept 4 bases outside the gene matches. Germline values: CDR1 MDHEN, CDR2 SYDVKM. The CDR3, as DNA: TGTGCCAGCACGACAGGGCTGTATAATTCACCCCTCCACTTT. It codes for CASTTGLYNSPLHF.

This clone showed up just once. V and J are TRBV9 and TRBJ1-3; perhaps TRBD1 as D (6 bases). Germline CDR1 is SGDLS and CDR2 is YYNGEE. This CDR3 has 15 residues. Trimming left V 5 bases short and J 1 base short, with 13 bases between. The CDR3 region is CASRAQQGSGNTIYF. The CDR3 coding sequence is TGTGCCAGCAGAGCTCAACAGGGTTCTGGAAACACCATATATTTT.

In regard to this clone: This CDR3 is also generated by other DNA sequences in the sample. This chain links TRBV5-1 with TRBJ2-5, with 8 nucleotides matching TRBD1. Germline V gene lookup returns CDR1 SGHRS and CDR2 YFSETQ. CDR3 size: 14 residues. Unmatched junction bases numbered 7, after V lost 4 bases and J lost 5 bases. CDR3 bases: TGCGCCAGCAGCCCGGGACAGGCGGGGGAGACCCAGTACTTC. This gives the protein CASSPGQAGETQYF.

The chain is built from TRBV7-9 and TRBJ2-5, with 9 bases lining up with TRBD1. Germline CDR1 reads SEHNR; CDR2 reads FQNEAQ (reference sequence). After removal of 5 bases from V and 1 base from J, the junction contained 11 bases not matched to a gene. This CDR3 has 17 residues. CDR3 nucleotides: TGTGCCAGCAGCCTATCCGGGACAGGGAGTCTCCAAGAGACCCAGTACTTC. It encodes CASSLSGTGSLQETQYF.

The rearrangement links TRBV4-1 to TRBJ1-3; 7 bases align to TRBD1. The CDR3 runs to 21 residues. The V segment lost 2 bases and the J segment 0 bases; nucleotides outside the gene matches: 19. Germline V gene sequence: CDR1 MGHRA, CDR2 YSYEKL. CDR3 nucleotides: TGCGCCAGCAGCCAAACGAAACTACGAAACCCTGACAGGGACTCTGGAAACACCATATATTTT. Protein product: CASSQTKLRNPDRDSGNTIYF.

The V gene is TRBV5-1, the J gene TRBJ2-7, with 8 bases fitting TRBD1. From germline, CDR1 is SGHRS and CDR2 YFSETQ. The ends lost 0 bases at V and 3 bases at J; junction bases unmatched: 8. This CDR3 has 16 residues. The chain's CDR3 is CASSLAKQGVDYEQYF. CDR3 sequence (DNA): TGCGCCAGCAGCTTGGCCAAACAGGGGGTCGACTACGAGCAGTACTTC.

This chain uses TRBV5-1 with TRBJ2-1; TRBD2 aligns across 16 bases. The CDR3 runs to 18 residues. With 3 bases clipped from V and 4 bases from J, the junction kept 7 bases outside the gene matches. Germline CDR1 reads SGHRS; CDR2 reads YFSETQ. CDR3 amino acids: CASSWGLAGGPVYNEQFF. The CDR3 DNA is TGCGCCAGCAGCTGGGGACTAGCGGGGGGGCCGGTGTACAATGAGCAGTTCTTC.

The chain's CDR3 is CASSEAPGHIINEQFF. CDR3 DNA sequence: TGTGCCAGCAGTGAAGCCCCGGGACACATAATCAATGAGCAGTTCTTC. The V gene is TRBV6-1, the J gene TRBJ2-1, with TRBD1 as a possible D gene (6 bases). Trimming stripped 0 bases from V and 6 bases from J, with 15 bases between. CDR3 size: 16 residues. CDR1 MNHNS and CDR2 SASEGT come from the germline V gene.

A note on this clone: The sample contains more than one DNA sequence encoding this CDR3. The CDR3 DNA is TGTGCCAGCAGGGAGGGACTAGCGGGCTCTACCGGGGAGCTGTTTTTT. Its protein product is CASREGLAGSTGELFF. This rearrangement joins TRBV28 to TRBJ2-2; 12 bases are a match to TRBD2. This CDR3 is built from 16 residues. The J segment lost 5 bases and the V segment lost 6 bases, leaving 7 bases of the junction unmatched. CDR1 MDHEN and CDR2 SYDVKM come from the germline V gene.

In its sample, this clone was seen a few times. DNA of the CDR3: TGTGCCAGCAGTGGTTTCGGCCAGCGGGGGGCAACCTACGAGCAGTACTTC. Amino acid sequence: CASSGFGQRGATYEQYF. This chain links TRBV2 with TRBJ2-7; TRBD2 matches at 9 bases. Germline V gene lookup returns CDR1 SNHLY and CDR2 FYNNEI. V dropped 4 bases and J dropped 2; count of bases not matched to a gene: 12. The CDR3 loop spans 17 amino acids.

Only one count was recorded for this clone. This chain links TRBV4-1 with TRBJ2-7; D is possibly TRBD2 (5 bases). The CDR3 runs to 14 residues. Germline assignment: CDR1 MGHRA and CDR2 YSYEKL. With 1 base removed from V and 5 bases from J, the gap between germline ends came to 12 bases. Here the CDR3 DNA reads TGCGCCAGCAGCCAAGGGGAGTGGGAACACGAGCAGTACTTC. As protein: CASSQGEWEHEQYF.

The J gene is TRBJ2-5, the V gene TRBV7-9; 11 positions agree with TRBD1. V shed 5 bases, J shed 5 bases, and the junction held 7 bases outside the gene matches. The CDR3 spans 15 residues. The V gene's germline CDR1 is SEHNR and CDR2 FQNEAQ (reference sequence). The CDR3 sequence: CASSLWTGGEETQYF. The CDR3, as DNA: TGTGCCAGCAGCCTTTGGACAGGGGGCGAGGAGACCCAGTACTTC.

Only a few counts were recorded for this clone. The chain employs TRBV7-2 and TRBJ1-5; 7 bases agree with TRBD1. The CDR3 loop spans 17 amino acids. CDR1 SGHTA and CDR2 FQGNSA come from the germline V gene. Trimming cost V 5 bases and J 5 bases; bases outside gene matches: 15. CDR3 sequence reads: CASSPPRAGGMYQPQHF. The CDR3 DNA sequence: TGTGCCAGCAGCCCCCCGCGGGCAGGGGGAATGTATCAGCCCCAGCATTTT.

The CDR3 loop is CASSFGTAGKNIQYF. The CDR3, as DNA: TGTGCCAGCAGCTTCGGGACTGCGGGCAAAAACATTCAGTACTTC. This rearrangement joins TRBV7-2 to TRBJ2-4; D is perhaps TRBD2 (6 bases). This CDR3 spans 15 amino acids. Germline CDR1 SGHTA, CDR2 FQGNSA. Trimming stripped 3 bases from V and 3 bases from J, with 12 bases between.

This clone was picked up a small number of times. V usage is TRBV7-6 and J usage is TRBJ2-5; tentative D call: TRBD2 (5 bases). Germline V CDR1 and CDR2: SGHVS, FNYEAQ. V was shortened by 5 bases and J by 7 bases, with 14 bases between the two germline ends. The CDR3 sequence is 13 residues long. CDR3 nucleotides: TGTGCCAGCAGCCCCGGAGGCATCTGGACCCAGTACTTC. Translated: CASSPGGIWTQYF.

CDR3 protein: CARGSYNEQFF. DNA of the CDR3: TGTGCCCGGGGGTCCTACAATGAGCAGTTCTTC. The rearrangement links TRBV30 to TRBJ2-1; D is perhaps TRBD2 (6 bases). The ends were cut back, 8 bases at V and 1 base at J, with 6 bases in the middle. From germline, CDR1 is GTSNPN and CDR2 SVGIG (reference sequence). This CDR3 has 11 residues.

CDR3: CASSFQGGNTEAFF. CDR3 nucleotide sequence: TGTGCCAGCAGCTTCCAGGGGGGGAACACTGAAGCTTTCTTT. This chain uses TRBV7-9 with TRBJ1-1; 7 positions match TRBD1. Germline loops: CDR1 SEHNR, CDR2 FQNEAQ (reference sequence). The CDR3 loop spans 14 amino acids. Unmatched junction bases numbered 2, after V lost 3 bases and J lost 1 base.

The chain is built from TRBV29-1 and TRBJ2-7; 7 bases are shared with TRBD1. Germline assignment: CDR1 SQVTM and CDR2 ANQGSEA. Unmatched junction bases numbered 8, after V lost 6 bases and J lost 3 bases. CDR3 length: 13 residues. The CDR3 region is CSVSPGQIYEQYF. The CDR3 coding sequence is TGCAGCGTCTCACCGGGACAGATCTACGAGCAGTACTTC.

The chain couples TRBV18 to TRBJ1-5, with D tentatively TRBD1 (5 bases). Deletions cut 3 bases from V and 5 bases from J, with 11 bases between. Germline values: CDR1 KGHSH, CDR2 LQKENI. The CDR3 is 14 amino acids. The CDR3 DNA reads as TGTGCCAGCTCACCCAGGAAGGGGCATCAGCCCCAGCATTTT. Translation gives CASSPRKGHQPQHF.

This chain joins TRBV7-9 and TRBJ2-5; TRBD2 matches at 9 bases. Germline CDR1 reads SEHNR; CDR2 reads FQNEAQ (reference sequence). The CDR3 is 15 residues long. After removal of 2 bases from V and 7 bases from J, the junction contained 8 bases not matched to a gene. CDR3 nucleotide sequence: TGTGCCAGCAGCTTAAGCGGGGGGCCCCCAGGGACCCAGTACTTC. Translated, it gives CASSLSGGPPGTQYF. Drawing the rest from reference TRBV7-9 and TRBJ2-5, the complete variable domain is DTGVSQNPRHKITKRGQNVTFRCDPISEHNRLYWYRQTLGQGPEFLTYFQNEAQLEKSRLLSDRFSAERPKGSFSTLEIQRTEQGDSAMYLCASSLSGGPPGTQYFGPGTRLLVL.